What follows is one T cell receptor (beta chain) and its context. In every patient, relapse followed autologous stem cell transplantation, while exposure to brentuximab vedotin differed. This specimen belongs to a study of PD-1 blockade in classical Hodgkin lymphoma. Study background: It was nivolumab at 3 mg/kg, given intravenously every 2 weeks, that patients received.

TCRdb keeps only in-frame clones here, not all; method: immunoSEQ multiplex PCR. This table holds approximately 27,000 clones, about nine tenths found once. Trimming cost V 1 base and J 0 bases, with 13 bases left between them. Germline loops: CDR1 LGHNA, CDR2 YSLEER. CDR3 size: 17 residues. This rearrangement joins TRBV4-3 to TRBJ2-1; D gene unclear. This receptor was obtained from a human donor with classical Hodgkin lymphoma. The sample consisted of peripheral blood mononuclear cells (PBMCs), taken at baseline. CDR3 sequence: CASSQGKLLSSYNEQFF. The DNA of the CDR3 is TGCGCCAGCAGCCAAGGAAAACTCCTGAGCTCCTACAATGAGCAGTTCTTC.